This TCR beta chain was recovered during a study of blood T cell repertoires in COVID-19. Study overall: The United States, Italy and Spain were the sources of the acute and convalescent COVID-19 samples. PBMCs, B-cell-depleted T cells, or T cells were the source of the cDNA or gDNA that made up the material.

This CDR3 spans 14 amino acids. V shed 6 bases and J shed 2 bases, with 13 bases lying between them. Germline values: CDR1 MDHEN, CDR2 SYDVKM. As processed by the authors: Estimated nucleated cell counts came from reference gene primer amplification. The protocol was immunoSEQ multiplex PCR, while the TCRdb copy is restricted to in-frame clones and leaves out a portion. V and J calls and clone size are given by that table; D and trimming were obtained from the DNA. The profile covers around 500,000 clones, with 75% to 90% appearing a single time and under 4% taken by the ten largest. The sample consisted of peripheral blood. The J gene is TRBJ2-5, the V gene TRBV28, with D unresolved. This sequence originates from a human donor in a cohort sampled during active COVID-19. The CDR3 region is CASSLRHAQETQYF. The CDR3 DNA follows: TGTGCCAGCAGCCTCAGACACGCTCAAGAGACCCAGTACTTC. The full variable domain, completed using reference TRBV28 and TRBJ2-5, is DVKVTQSSRYLVKRTGEKVFLECVQDMDHENMFWYRQDPGLGLRLIYFSYDVKMKEKGDIPEGYSVSREKKERFSLILESASTNQTSMYLCASSLRHAQETQYFGPGTRLLVL.